A selection of T cell receptor beta chains follows, all from one sample in a study of CDR3 diversity in severe acne. Via MiXCR, TCRdb re-called the PCR reads, giving one row per CDR3 protein. The sample records around 100,000 distinct CDR3 sequences, roughly 51% being singletons. Sequences were obtained from blood. These TCRs come from a male donor with acne. Each CDR3 is given with its conserved first and last residue. The D gene is left open where the match is weak. Size is stated for part of the rows, as once, few or many counts, or as a class when the clone is expanded.

cdr3_aa	cdr3_nt	d_call	v_call	j_call	clone_size
CASDLGRAEGDTGELFF	TGTGCCAGCGACCTAGGAAGGGCGGAAGGGGACACCGGGGAGCTGTTTTTT	.	TRBV7-2	TRBJ2-2	.
CASSPGATNQPQHF	TGTGCCAGCAGTCCCGGGGCCACTAATCAGCCCCAGCATTTT	.	TRBV6-5	TRBJ1-5	many
CSACRGQEQYF	TGCAGTGCTTGTAGGGGCCAGGAGCAGTACTTC	.	TRBV20-1	TRBJ2-7	.
CASSFFMNNTQYF	TGTGCCAGCAGCTTTTTTATGAATAATACGCAGTATTTT	.	TRBV7-9	TRBJ2-3	many
CASSLSPALRETQYF	TGTGCCAGCAGCTTATCCCCAGCACTCCGAGAGACCCAGTACTTC	.	TRBV7-8	TRBJ2-5	.
CASSQGTGVTGELFF	TGTGCCAGCAGCCAAGGCACAGGGGTCACCGGGGAGCTGTTTTTT	TRBD1	TRBV7-6	TRBJ2-2	.
CASSQGTGAAYEQYF	TGCGCCAGCAGCCAGGGGACGGGGGCGGCATACGAGCAGTACTTC	.	TRBV5-1	TRBJ2-7	.
CASSQEQGAQETQYF	TGTGCCAGTAGCCAAGAGCAGGGGGCCCAAGAGACCCAGTACTTC	TRBD1	TRBV14	TRBJ2-5	.
CSARTAGTNTGELFF	TGCAGTGCTAGGACCGCCGGGACGAACACCGGGGAGCTGTTTTTT	.	TRBV20-1	TRBJ2-2	once
CASRQLGETQYF	TGTGCCAGCAGACAACTGGGAGAGACCCAGTACTTC	.	TRBV7-9	TRBJ2-5	.
CASSESGQGGQPQHF	TGTGCCAGCAGTGAATCTGGGCAGGGCGGTCAGCCCCAGCATTTT	.	TRBV12-3/TRBV12-4	TRBJ1-5	few
CASSDSTEVGGYTF	TGTGCCAGCAGTGACTCGACAGAAGTAGGGGGCTACACCTTC	.	TRBV6-4	TRBJ1-2	few
CAFQVAQGGYTF	TGTGCCTTTCAGGTGGCACAAGGAGGCTACACCTTC	.	TRBV10-3	TRBJ1-2	many
CASSMREYNEQFF	TGTGCCAGTAGTATGCGGGAGTACAATGAGCAGTTCTTC	TRBD2	TRBV19	TRBJ2-1	many
CASSLGQDYEQYF	TGCGCCAGCAGCTTGGGACAAGACTACGAGCAGTACTTC	.	TRBV5-1	TRBJ2-7	medium-sized
CSVEDEGGYEQYF	TGCAGCGTTGAAGACGAAGGGGGGTACGAGCAGTACTTC	.	TRBV29-1	TRBJ2-7	.
CSSAGTSGRGGTDTQYF	TGCAGTTCCGCCGGGACTAGCGGGAGAGGGGGCACAGATACGCAGTATTTT	TRBD2	TRBV20-1	TRBJ2-3	many
CAWSVWFGRSSGNTIYF	TGTGCCTGGAGTGTATGGTTTGGCAGAAGCTCTGGAAACACCATATATTTT	.	TRBV30	TRBJ1-3	many
CSASWASGINYEQYF	TGCAGTGCTAGCTGGGCTAGCGGGATAAATTACGAGCAGTACTTC	TRBD2	TRBV20-1	TRBJ2-7	.
CASSGEVDAEAFF	TGTGCCAGCAGTGGGGAGGTCGACGCTGAAGCTTTCTTT	.	TRBV2	TRBJ1-1	.
CASSPGQGLGYTF	TGTGCCAGCAGCCCCGGACAGGGGTTGGGCTACACCTTC	TRBD1	TRBV5-8	TRBJ1-2	few
CAGNVQGVLREQYF	TGTGCCGGCAACGTACAGGGGGTACTACGAGAGCAGTACTTC	TRBD1	TRBV2	TRBJ2-7	.
CASSAGEAFF	TGTGCCAGCAGCGCAGGGGAAGCTTTCTTT	.	TRBV7-9	TRBJ1-1	.
CSARETGFNYGYTF	TGCAGTGCTAGAGAGACAGGGTTCAACTATGGCTACACCTTC	TRBD1	TRBV20-1	TRBJ1-2	few
CASSPNREGWRETQYF	TGTGCCAGCAGCCCGAACCGTGAGGGCTGGCGGGAGACCCAGTACTTC	.	TRBV5-6	TRBJ2-5	.
CASSVGTSPRQTQYF	TGTGCCAGCAGCGTGGGGACTAGCCCTCGACAGACCCAGTACTTC	TRBD2	TRBV9	TRBJ2-5	many
CATSSPGHYNSPLHF	TGTGCCACCAGCAGCCCGGGACACTATAATTCACCCCTCCACTTT	.	TRBV15	TRBJ1-6	many
CATSAGVSGNTIYF	TGTGCCACCAGTGCTGGGGTCTCTGGAAACACCATATATTTT	.	TRBV24-1	TRBJ1-3	.
CSADGTSGRVHERYF	TGCAGTGCTGACGGGACTAGCGGGAGGGTCCACGAGCGGTACTTC	TRBD2	TRBV20-1	TRBJ2-7	.
CATSRDLGGTRVLTF	TGTGCCACCAGCAGAGATCTAGGAGGCACCCGCGTCCTGACTTTC	.	TRBV15	TRBJ2-6	many
CDDSRSGANVLTF	TGTGACGACAGCCGCTCTGGGGCCAACGTCCTGACTTTC	.	TRBV27	TRBJ2-6	.
CAISEGLRQETQYF	TGTGCCATCAGTGAGGGGCTAAGACAAGAGACCCAGTACTTC	.	TRBV10-3	TRBJ2-5	.
CASLRGVDSPLHF	TGTGCCAGCCTTAGAGGGGTGGATTCACCCCTCCACTTT	.	TRBV5-5	TRBJ1-6	many
CASSPRSSKDTQYF	TGTGCCAGCAGCCCCCGGTCGAGCAAAGATACGCAGTATTTT	.	TRBV7-9	TRBJ2-3	.
CASSHKTGYQETQYF	TGTGCTAGCAGCCATAAGACAGGGTACCAAGAGACCCAGTACTTC	TRBD1	TRBV7-6	TRBJ2-5	few
CASSLDARRGADEQFF	TGTGCCAGCAGCTTGGACGCGCGGAGGGGCGCGGATGAGCAGTTCTTC	.	TRBV5-8	TRBJ2-1	many
CASSIQGGQPQHF	TGTGCCAGCAGCATACAGGGAGGACAGCCCCAGCATTTT	.	TRBV7-3	TRBJ1-5	medium-sized
CASSYPTSGRAAVANEQFF	TGTGCCAGCAGTTACCCCACTAGCGGGAGGGCCGCAGTTGCTAATGAGCAGTTCTTC	TRBD2	TRBV6-2/TRBV6-3	TRBJ2-1	.
CASRTGQGTSGRGENEQFF	TGTGCCAGCAGAACGGGACAGGGGACTAGCGGGAGAGGAGAAAATGAGCAGTTCTTC	TRBD2	TRBV7-9	TRBJ2-1	many
CATSSGIGNTDTQYF	TGTGCCACCAGCAGCGGGATAGGGAATACAGATACGCAGTATTTT	.	TRBV15	TRBJ2-3	.
CASSGRDRAYNEQFF	TGTGCCAGCAGCGGGCGGGACAGGGCTTACAATGAGCAGTTCTTC	TRBD1	TRBV7-8	TRBJ2-1	few
CASSEFGNNQPQHF	TGTGCCAGCAGTGAATTCGGGAATAATCAGCCCCAGCATTTT	.	TRBV7-2	TRBJ1-5	.
CASSRGRGYEQYF	TGTGCCAGCAGTCGGGGGAGAGGTTACGAGCAGTACTTC	.	TRBV7-2	TRBJ2-7	many
CASSEANYGYTF	TGCGCCAGCAGTGAGGCGAACTATGGCTACACCTTC	.	TRBV10-2	TRBJ1-2	.
CASSLPGQTQYF	TGTGCCAGCAGCTTACCGGGCCAGACCCAGTACTTC	.	TRBV11-2	TRBJ2-5	few
CASSRADTQYF	TGTGCCAGCAGTAGGGCGGATACGCAGTATTTT	.	TRBV10-3	TRBJ2-3	.
CATSRAGGEQYF	TGTGCCACCAGCAGAGCAGGTGGCGAGCAGTACTTC	.	TRBV15	TRBJ2-7	.
CSASLRAGQPQHF	TGCAGTGCTAGTTTACGGGCGGGTCAGCCCCAGCATTTT	.	TRBV20-1	TRBJ1-5	many
CSASQPRAGDTQYF	TGCAGTGCTAGCCAACCCAGAGCGGGAGATACGCAGTATTTT	.	TRBV20-1	TRBJ2-3	.
CASSWGPLYEQYF	TGTGCCAGCAGTTGGGGGCCCCTCTACGAGCAGTACTTC	.	TRBV27	TRBJ2-7	many
CASSAGGNQPQHF	TGTGCCAGCTCAGCAGGGGGCAACCAGCCCCAGCATTTT	TRBD1	TRBV25-1	TRBJ1-5	few
CSARGPSDSYEQYF	TGCAGTGCTAGAGGCCCTAGCGACTCCTACGAGCAGTACTTC	.	TRBV20-1	TRBJ2-7	few
CATSDATSTDTQYF	TGTGCCACCAGTGATGCCACTAGCACAGATACGCAGTATTTT	.	TRBV24-1	TRBJ2-3	many
CASSRQGAYNGYTF	TGTGCCAGCAGCCGACAGGGGGCTTACAATGGCTACACCTTC	TRBD1	TRBV28	TRBJ1-2	once
CSARDLARGQRETQYF	TGCAGTGCTAGAGATTTGGCCAGGGGGCAAAGAGAGACCCAGTACTTC	TRBD1	TRBV20-1	TRBJ2-5	.
CASSLGDRVKFSYNSPLHF	TGTGCCAGCAGCTTAGGGGACAGGGTTAAATTCTCCTATAATTCACCCCTCCACTTT	TRBD1	TRBV11-2	TRBJ1-6	.
CASSHRQEIQETQYF	TGTGCCAGCAGCCATCGACAGGAAATCCAAGAGACCCAGTACTTC	.	TRBV7-9	TRBJ2-5	.
CASSIVGREYGYTF	TGTGCCAGCTCCATTGTGGGCAGAGAATATGGCTACACCTTC	.	TRBV7-9	TRBJ1-2	.
CSARSQANDEQFF	TGCAGTGCTAGAAGCCAGGCGAACGATGAGCAGTTCTTC	.	TRBV20-1	TRBJ2-1	.
CASSVRRGTGELFF	TGTGCCAGTAGTGTACGTCGGGGCACCGGGGAGCTGTTTTTT	.	TRBV19	TRBJ2-2	.